Below, 14 T cell receptor beta chains from the same sample are listed, as sequenced in a study of control samples from healthy donors and cancer patients. Some clones are missing from TCRdb's copy, which holds only in-frame ones; the method was immunoSEQ multiplex PCR. The table records more than 85,000 clones, 80% to 90% of them present only once. The sequenced material came from blood. These receptors all stem from a woman between 45 and 65 years old in good health.

The CDR3: CASAGLSYNEQFF. The CDR3 coding sequence is TGTGCCAGTGCTGGACTCTCCTACAATGAGCAGTTCTTC. This chain joins TRBV9 and TRBJ2-1; a weak D match, TRBD2 (5 bases). CDR1 is SGDLS, CDR2 YYNGEE, per germline. The CDR3 totals 13 residues. V lost 8 bases to trimming and J lost 0 bases, with 9 bases between them.

This clone was counted many times. The genes are TRBV10-1 and TRBJ2-2, with a possible D match to TRBD1 (6 bases). V was trimmed by 3 bases and J by 5 bases, leaving 10 bases between them. Germline CDR1 WNHNN, CDR2 SYGVQD (reference sequence). The CDR3 spans 14 residues. This CDR3 reads CASSDRTETGELFF. The CDR3 nucleotides read TGCGCCAGCAGTGACAGGACAGAGACCGGGGAGCTGTTTTTT.

This clone was recorded only once. This chain connects TRBV2 to TRBJ1-4, with 9 nucleotides matching TRBD1. This CDR3 comprises 20 residues. From germline, CDR1 is SNHLY and CDR2 FYNNEI. V trimming: 6 bases; J trimming: 1 base; junction bases outside the gene matches: 18. CDR3 protein: CASRIKYGDRELVTNEKLFF. CDR3 nucleotide sequence: TGTGCCAGCAGGATTAAGTATGGGGACAGGGAACTCGTAACTAATGAAAAACTGTTTTTT.

CDR3 nucleotide sequence: TGTGCCAGCAGCCAAGATCGGGTCAACCTAAATGGCTACACCTTC. This translates into CASSQDRVNLNGYTF. This sequence joins TRBV3-1 (or the pseudogene TRBV3-2) and TRBJ1-2; D unresolved. Germline lookup yields CDR1 LGHDT and CDR2 YNNKEL (reference sequence). The CDR3 totals 15 residues. The V end was cut by 0 bases, the J end by 6 bases, with 14 bases between.

This clone was seen just once. The V gene is TRBV7-2, the J gene TRBJ1-5, with D possibly matching TRBD1 (5 bases). V was pared by 6 bases and J by 4 bases, with 13 bases between. CDR3 size: 14 residues. CDR1 is SGHTA and CDR2 is FQGNSA in the germline V gene. DNA for the CDR3: TGTGCCAGCAGTCCGGGACGGGGAAATCAGCCCCAGCATTTT. Its protein is CASSPGRGNQPQHF.

The CDR3 region has the DNA TGTGCCAGCAGTTTAATCCCTGGAAACACCATATATTTT. Encoded protein: CASSLIPGNTIYF. The V and J genes are TRBV28 and TRBJ1-3; D ambiguous. Germline V gives CDR1 MDHEN, CDR2 SYDVKM. Trimming pared 2 bases from V and 2 bases from J, leaving 4 bases between. The CDR3 spans 13 residues.

This chain connects TRBV6-4 to TRBJ1-1; TRBD1 matches at 10 bases. Germline CDR1 is MRHNA and CDR2 is SNTAGT. J gave up 3 bases and V 5 bases, and 3 bases lay outside the gene matches. The CDR3 length is 14 residues. The CDR3 reads CASSPGTGDTEAFF. DNA of the CDR3: TGTGCCAGCAGTCCCGGGACAGGGGACACTGAAGCTTTCTTT.

The chain couples TRBV30 to TRBJ1-1; TRBD1 matches at 8 bases. This CDR3 comprises 14 residues. With 4 bases clipped from V and 4 bases from J, the junction kept 8 bases outside the gene matches. Per the germline V gene, CDR1 is GTSNPN and CDR2 is SVGIG (reference sequence). CDR3 in amino acids: CAWIPTGEGTEAFF. The CDR3 region has the DNA TGTGCCTGGATCCCGACAGGGGAGGGCACTGAAGCTTTCTTT.

The chain uses TRBV5-1 and TRBJ1-2, with TRBD1 identical over 8 bases. The CDR3 is 17 amino acids. CDR1 is SGHRS, CDR2 YFSETQ, per germline. V dropped 3 bases and J dropped 3; count of bases not matched to a gene: 13. This CDR3 reads CASSSQPRGQVDYGYTF. CDR3 nucleotide sequence: TGCGCCAGCAGCTCCCAACCCAGGGGGCAGGTTGACTATGGCTACACCTTC.

The chain carries TRBV19 and TRBJ2-3, with 9 bases that match TRBD2. Germline assignment: CDR1 LNHDA and CDR2 SQIVND (reference sequence). V shed 10 bases, J shed 0 bases, and the junction held 8 bases outside the gene matches. The CDR3 extends over 15 amino acids. The CDR3 is CATRLAVSSTDTQYF. The CDR3 bases are TGTGCCACCCGACTAGCGGTCTCTAGCACAGATACGCAGTATTTT.

As concerns this clone: The junction departs from germline at one end; a sequencing error may be responsible. Other DNA sequences in this specimen translate into the identical CDR3. The chain joins TRBV11-2 to TRBJ2-7, with TRBD2 matching over 8 bases. The CDR3 spans 14 residues. Germline V gene sequence: CDR1 SGHAT, CDR2 FQNNGV. CDR3 protein: CASSLERGTYEQYF. The DNA of the CDR3 is TGTGCCAGCAGCCTAGAGCGGGGGACTTACGAGCAGTACTTC.

This chain uses TRBV20-1 with TRBJ1-1, with unresolved D. Between the trimmed V and J ends, which lost 2 bases and 6 bases, there was a span of 7 bases. CDR3 length equals 11 residues. Germline loops: CDR1 DFQATT, CDR2 SNEGSKA (reference sequence). CDR3 sequence reads: CSARPQSEAFF. CDR3 DNA: TGCAGTGCTAGACCTCAATCTGAAGCTTTCTTT.

The chain joins TRBV27 to TRBJ2-7, with 11 nucleotides matching TRBD2. The V segment lost 4 bases and the J segment 2 bases; nucleotides outside the gene matches: 4. This CDR3 has 15 amino acids. CDR1 MNHEY and CDR2 SMNVEV come from the germline V gene (reference sequence). The CDR3 region has the DNA TGTGCCAGCAGTTCGGGACTAGCGGTCACCTACGAGCAGTACTTC. Amino acids: CASSSGLAVTYEQYF.

This sequence joins TRBV6-5 and TRBJ2-3; the D gene is possibly TRBD1 (6 bases). With 10 bases removed from V and 1 base from J, the gap between germline ends came to 15 bases. The V gene's germline CDR1 is MNHEY and CDR2 SVGAGI. The CDR3 is 14 amino acids. The CDR3: CATRGWGGTDTQYF. The CDR3 DNA reads as TGTGCCACCAGGGGTTGGGGCGGCACAGATACGCAGTATTTT.